These T cell receptor beta chains were read from a single sample in a study of Graves' ophthalmopathy and Graves' hyperthyroidism. A single record per CDR3 protein comes from TCRdb applying MiXCR to the multiplex PCR reads. The data hold hundreds of thousands of distinct CDR3 sequences, with about a fifth observed a single time. Sequencing input: peripheral blood. The receptors here all came from a woman younger than 35 with stable Graves' hyperthyroidism. Some clones in this sample may be carry-over from other donors' samples. Both conserved end residues are part of each CDR3. The D gene is left open where the match is weak. Only part of the rows carry a size: once, few, many, or a class if the clone is expanded.

NA	TRBV20-1	15	TRBJ1-1	NA	TGCAGTGCTACAGGCGTCCCTCTAAGGAACACTGAAGCTTTCTTT	CSATGVPLRNTEAFF
many	TRBV6-1	13	TRBJ1-5	NA	TGTGCCAGCAGTGACCAGGTGTATCAGCCCCAGCATTTT	CASSDQVYQPQHF
NA	TRBV4-1	19	TRBJ1-2	NA	TGCGCCAGCAGCCAAGCCCCACCCCCCCACCAGGGGCGCCGGTATGGCTACACCTTC	CASSQAPPPHQGRRYGYTF
NA	TRBV2	13	TRBJ1-1	NA	TGTGCCAGCCACCTTGGACCGAACACTGAAGCTTTCTTT	CASHLGPNTEAFF
many	TRBV7-8	15	TRBJ2-7	NA	TGTGCCAGCAGCTTAGTTTCCGGGATCCCCTACGAGCAGTACTTC	CASSLVSGIPYEQYF
NA	TRBV15	17	TRBJ1-5	NA	TGTGCCACCAGCAGAGATCGTACAGGCTATAGCAATCAGCCCCAGCATTTT	CATSRDRTGYSNQPQHF
many	TRBV14	12	TRBJ1-2	NA	TGTGCCAGCAGCCAATCCCAGGAGGGCTACACCTTC	CASSQSQEGYTF
NA	TRBV15	15	TRBJ1-2	NA	TGTGCCACCAGCAGAGGAAGACAGCCTAACTATGGCTACACCTTC	CATSRGRQPNYGYTF
many	TRBV7-9	15	TRBJ2-5	TRBD1	TGTGCCAGCAACTCTCGAGGGGGCGGTCCAGAGACCCAGTACTTC	CASNSRGGGPETQYF
many	TRBV6-1	15	TRBJ1-5	TRBD1	TGTGCCAGCACCTCACAGGGGTCGGGGGATCAGCCCCAGCATTTT	CASTSQGSGDQPQHF
NA	TRBV3-1	12	TRBJ2-4	NA	TGTGCCAGCAGCCAGTCCAGCACTCGTCAGTACTTC	CASSQSSTRQYF
NA	TRBV28	12	TRBJ1-2	NA	TGTGCCAGCAGCGACAATCGGTATGGCTACACCTTC	CASSDNRYGYTF
many	TRBV12-3/TRBV12-4	13	TRBJ2-5	NA	TGTGCCAGCAGCTCGGACACCCAAGAGACCCAGTACTTC	CASSSDTQETQYF
many	TRBV6-2/TRBV6-3	15	TRBJ2-6	NA	TGTGCCAGCAGACCCCACGGGGCTGGGGCCAACGTCCTGACTTTC	CASRPHGAGANVLTF
many	TRBV28	13	TRBJ2-2	NA	TGTGCCAGCAGCTCCCCATGGACCGGGGAGCTGTTTTTT	CASSSPWTGELFF
NA	TRBV3-1	15	TRBJ2-7	NA	TGTGCCAGCAGCCAAGCGCAGGGATTCCCCTACGAGCAGTACTTC	CASSQAQGFPYEQYF
many	TRBV19	13	TRBJ1-3	NA	TGTGCCAGTAGTATCCTCTCTGGAAACACCATATATTTT	CASSILSGNTIYF
NA	TRBV2	15	TRBJ2-7	NA	TGTGCTGCTCCGCGATGGGGGGGGGCCGGCTACGAGCAGTACTTC	CAAPRWGGAGYEQYF
NA	TRBV18	16	TRBJ1-1	TRBD1	TGTGCCAGCTCACCCCACCAGGGGGCCGGGAACACTGAAGCTTTCTTT	CASSPHQGAGNTEAFF
NA	TRBV6-1	12	TRBJ1-2	NA	TGTGCCAGCTTAATGGTCGGCTATGGCTACACCTTC	CASLMVGYGYTF
NA	TRBV12-3/TRBV12-4	16	TRBJ1-1	NA	TGTGCCAGCAGTTTCGACTATTCGCAGGGAAGCACTGAAGCTTTCTTT	CASSFDYSQGSTEAFF
NA	TRBV12-3/TRBV12-4	13	TRBJ1-1	TRBD1	TGTGCCAGCAGAACACAGGGGGCTACTGAAGCTTTCTTT	CASRTQGATEAFF
NA	TRBV6-2/TRBV6-3	17	TRBJ1-5	NA	TGTGCCAGCAGTTACTTGGTTCGGGGGGCCGCTAGGCAGCCCCAGCATTTT	CASSYLVRGAARQPQHF
NA	TRBV28	18	TRBJ2-5	NA	TGTGCCAGCAGTGAAAAAACCCGCGGGCGACGGCCCGCGGAGACCCAGTACTTC	CASSEKTRGRRPAETQYF
NA	TRBV2	13	TRBJ1-5	TRBD1	TGTGCCAGCAGTACACAGGGGTATCAGCCCCAGCATTTT	CASSTQGYQPQHF
many	TRBV4-1	13	TRBJ2-3	NA	TGCGCCAGCAGCCGCGTGAGGCCGGATACGCAGTATTTT	CASSRVRPDTQYF
NA	TRBV4-1	14	TRBJ1-2	NA	TGCGCCAGCAGCCAAGTAGGCGCGGGCCAAGAGTCAACCTTC	CASSQVGAGQESTF
many	TRBV4-1	15	TRBJ2-5	NA	TGCGCCAGCAGCCAAGATGTCCTAACCCAAGAGACCCAGTACTTC	CASSQDVLTQETQYF
few	TRBV10-3	17	TRBJ1-5	TRBD1	TGTGCCATCAAGGATTCCCGGGACAGGGATCCTAATCAGCCCCAGCATTTT	CAIKDSRDRDPNQPQHF
NA	TRBV11-2	15	TRBJ2-7	TRBD2	TGTGCCAGCAGCTTAGTACTAGCGGGAGTGGAAGAGCAGTACTTC	CASSLVLAGVEEQYF
few	TRBV6-2/TRBV6-3	17	TRBJ1-5	NA	TGTGCCAGCAGTGGGACGAACGCCGCGAATAGGTATCAGCCCCAGCATTTT	CASSGTNAANRYQPQHF
many	TRBV30	14	TRBJ1-2	NA	TGTGCCTGGAGTGTACGAAGGACCTACTATGGCTACACCTTC	CAWSVRRTYYGYTF
NA	TRBV2	16	TRBJ2-4	NA	TGTGCCAGCAGTGGATTGTCGGAGGAGAGTGGGAACATTCAGTACTTC	CASSGLSEESGNIQYF
NA	TRBV2	12	TRBJ1-2	NA	TGTGCCAGCAATATCGGAGGATATGGCTACACCTTC	CASNIGGYGYTF
many	TRBV30	12	TRBJ1-3	NA	TGTGCCTGGAGGGGTTCTGGAAACACCATATATTTT	CAWRGSGNTIYF
once	TRBV7-8	13	TRBJ1-1	NA	TGTGCCAGCCGACCACCGTATGGCACTGAAGCTTTCTTT	CASRPPYGTEAFF
NA	TRBV4-1	17	TRBJ1-5	TRBD1	TGCGCCAGCAGCCCGGCGGGGACAGGGAGGTTCAATCAGCCCCAGCATTTT	CASSPAGTGRFNQPQHF
many	TRBV12-3/TRBV12-4	13	TRBJ2-4	NA	TGTGCCAGCAGTTTAGGGGGGTTGGACATTCAGTACTTC	CASSLGGLDIQYF
many	TRBV7-2	13	TRBJ2-7	NA	TGTGCCAGCAGCTTCAGGGGACCTTACGAGCAGTACTTC	CASSFRGPYEQYF
NA	TRBV28	16	TRBJ2-5	NA	TGTGCCAGCAGTTCTCAAGTTGGGACGGGGGAGGAGACCCAGTACTTC	CASSSQVGTGEETQYF
few	TRBV28	16	TRBJ1-5	TRBD1	TGTGCCAGCAGTACGGACAGGGACTATAGCAATCAGCCCCAGCATTTT	CASSTDRDYSNQPQHF
many	TRBV6-1	14	TRBJ1-2	TRBD1	TGTGCCAGCAGGACCGGAGGACAGGGGTCTGGCTACACCTTC	CASRTGGQGSGYTF
many	TRBV7-2	20	TRBJ2-5	TRBD2	TGTGCCAGCAGCTCCACAAAGCCCGGGACTAGCGGGATACTTTTCGAGACCCAGTACTTC	CASSSTKPGTSGILFETQYF
many	TRBV29-1	13	TRBJ2-7	TRBD2	TGCAGCGTTGAGAATAGCGGGGGCTCAGGGGAGTACTTC	CSVENSGGSGEYF
few	TRBV30	11	TRBJ1-2	NA	TGTGCCTGGAGTTGGAACTATGGCTACACCTTC	CAWSWNYGYTF
many	TRBV6-5	13	TRBJ1-2	NA	TGTGCCAGCATCACAACAGGGAACTATGGCTACACCTTC	CASITTGNYGYTF
few	TRBV3-1	13	TRBJ2-7	NA	TGTGCCAGCAGCCAAGGGGGTCGGTACGAGCAGTACTTC	CASSQGGRYEQYF
NA	TRBV13	15	TRBJ2-7	TRBD1	TGTGCCAGCAGCCCGCGGGACAGGGGTTTAGACGAGCAGTACTTC	CASSPRDRGLDEQYF
NA	TRBV11-2	17	TRBJ1-1	NA	TGTGCCAGCAGCTTAAGGCCCCCCCGGGACGGAAACACTGAAGCTTTCTTT	CASSLRPPRDGNTEAFF
NA	TRBV5-8	13	TRBJ1-2	NA	TGTGCCAGCAGCTTCCAGACTAACTATGGCTACACCTTC	CASSFQTNYGYTF